This T cell receptor (beta chain) was found in a study of chemoradiotherapy in HPV16-positive cancers. Sequencing used immunoSEQ multiplex PCR; TCRdb keeps in-frame clones, though not all of them. The sample shows about 10,000 clones, roughly 88% of them seen only once. Trimming stripped 2 bases from V and 0 bases from J, with 11 bases between. Germline V gene data show CDR1 as SGHTA and CDR2 as FQGTGA. CDR3 length equals 16 residues. Source: blood, taken from a patient who underwent chemoradiotherapy. V is TRBV7-3 and J is TRBJ2-1; possible D gene TRBD1, 5 bases. The source of this sequence is a human donor with HPV-associated anogenital cancer. The CDR3 coding sequence is TGTGCCAGCAGCTTAGATTCTGGGGCCTCCTACAATGAGCAGTTCTTC. Protein: CASSLDSGASYNEQFF. Drawing the rest from reference TRBV7-3 and TRBJ2-1, the complete variable domain is GAGVSQTPSNKVTEKGKYVELRCDPISGHTALYWYRQSLGQGPEFLIYFQGTGAADDSGLPNDRFFAVRPEGSVSTLKIQRTERGDSAVYLCASSLDSGASYNEQFFGPGTRLTVL.